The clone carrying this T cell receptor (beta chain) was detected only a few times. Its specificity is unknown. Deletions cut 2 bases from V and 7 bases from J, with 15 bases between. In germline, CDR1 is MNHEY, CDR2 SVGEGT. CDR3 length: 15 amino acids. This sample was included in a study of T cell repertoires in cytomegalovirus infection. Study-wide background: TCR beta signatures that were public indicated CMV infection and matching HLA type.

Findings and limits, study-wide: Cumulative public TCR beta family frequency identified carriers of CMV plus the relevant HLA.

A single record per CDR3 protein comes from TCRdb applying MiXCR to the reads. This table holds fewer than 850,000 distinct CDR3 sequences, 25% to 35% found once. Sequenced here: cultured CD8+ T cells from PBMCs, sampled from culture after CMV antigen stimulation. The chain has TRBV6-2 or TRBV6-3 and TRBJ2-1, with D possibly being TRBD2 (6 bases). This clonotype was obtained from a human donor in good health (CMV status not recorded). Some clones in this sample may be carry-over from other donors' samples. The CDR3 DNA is TGTGCCAGCAGTTACCTGCTGGCTAGCGAGAATGAGCAGTTCTTC. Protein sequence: CASSYLLASENEQFF.